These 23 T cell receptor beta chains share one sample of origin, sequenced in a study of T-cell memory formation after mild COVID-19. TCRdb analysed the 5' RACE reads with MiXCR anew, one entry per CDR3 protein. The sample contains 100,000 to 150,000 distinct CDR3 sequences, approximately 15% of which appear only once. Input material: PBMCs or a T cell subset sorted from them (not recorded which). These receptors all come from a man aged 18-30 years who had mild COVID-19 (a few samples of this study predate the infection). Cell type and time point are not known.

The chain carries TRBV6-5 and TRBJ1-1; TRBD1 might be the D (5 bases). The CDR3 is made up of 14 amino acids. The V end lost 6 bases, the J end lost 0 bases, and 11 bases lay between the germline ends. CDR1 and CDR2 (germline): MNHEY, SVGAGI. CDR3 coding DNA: TGTGCCAGCAGCTACAGGCCCGTGAACACTGAAGCTTTCTTT. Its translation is CASSYRPVNTEAFF.

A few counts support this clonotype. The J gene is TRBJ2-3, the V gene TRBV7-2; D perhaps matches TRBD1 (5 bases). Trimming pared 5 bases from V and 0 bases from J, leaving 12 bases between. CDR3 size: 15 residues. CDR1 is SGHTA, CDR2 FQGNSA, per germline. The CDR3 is CASSRVGDSTDTQYF. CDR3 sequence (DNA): TGTGCCAGCAGCCGCGTAGGGGATAGCACAGATACGCAGTATTTT.

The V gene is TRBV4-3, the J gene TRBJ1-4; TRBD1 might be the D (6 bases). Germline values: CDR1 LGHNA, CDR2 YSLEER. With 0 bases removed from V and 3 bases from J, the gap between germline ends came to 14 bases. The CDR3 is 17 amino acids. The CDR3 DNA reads TGCGCCAGCAGCCAAGAGGGGGCGGGGTTGGCTAATGAAAAACTGTTTTTT. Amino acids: CASSQEGAGLANEKLFF.

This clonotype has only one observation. CDR3 loop: CASSLGAGQSEAFF. CDR3 sequence (DNA): TGTGCCAGCAGTTTAGGTGCGGGGCAGTCCGAGGCTTTCTTT. The rearrangement links TRBV28 to TRBJ1-1; tentative D call: TRBD1 (5 bases). Germline V gene data show CDR1 as MDHEN and CDR2 as SYDVKM. Between the trimmed V and J ends, which lost 2 bases and 11 bases, there was a span of 18 bases. The CDR3 has 14 amino acids.

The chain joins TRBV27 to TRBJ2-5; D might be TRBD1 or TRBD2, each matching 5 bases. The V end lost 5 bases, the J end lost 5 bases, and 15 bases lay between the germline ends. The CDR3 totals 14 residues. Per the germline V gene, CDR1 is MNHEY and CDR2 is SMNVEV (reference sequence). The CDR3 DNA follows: TGTGCCAGCAGTGACAGTTGGGGCGGGGAGACCCAGTACTTC. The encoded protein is CASSDSWGGETQYF.

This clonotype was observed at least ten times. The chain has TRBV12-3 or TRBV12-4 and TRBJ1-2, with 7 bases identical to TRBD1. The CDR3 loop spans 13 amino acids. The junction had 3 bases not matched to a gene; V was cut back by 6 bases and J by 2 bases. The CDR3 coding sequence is TGTGCCAGCAGCACGGACAGGAACTATGGCTACACCTTC. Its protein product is CASSTDRNYGYTF.

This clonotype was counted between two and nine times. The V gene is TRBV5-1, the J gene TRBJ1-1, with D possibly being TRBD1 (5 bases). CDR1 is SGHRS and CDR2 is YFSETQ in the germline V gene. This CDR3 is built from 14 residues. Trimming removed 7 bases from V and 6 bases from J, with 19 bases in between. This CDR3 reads CASDEGNTGSEAFF. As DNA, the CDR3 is TGCGCCAGCGACGAGGGAAACACAGGATCTGAAGCTTTCTTT.

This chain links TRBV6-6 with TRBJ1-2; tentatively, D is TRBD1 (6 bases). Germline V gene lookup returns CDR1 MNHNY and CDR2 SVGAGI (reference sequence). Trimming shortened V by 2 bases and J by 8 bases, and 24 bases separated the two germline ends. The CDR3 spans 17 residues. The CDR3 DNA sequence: TGTGCCAGCAGTTACGGGCCAGGGGCTTTCAATTTGGGGGGCTACACCTTC. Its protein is CASSYGPGAFNLGGYTF.

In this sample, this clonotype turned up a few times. The CDR3, as DNA: TGTGCCAGCAGCACACTAGCGGGGGTTCTTTACGAGCAGTACGTC. Protein: CASSTLAGVLYEQYV. The V call is TRBV6-2 or TRBV6-3, the J call TRBJ2-7; TRBD2 aligns across 11 bases. The V gene end was trimmed by 6 bases and the J gene end by 4 bases; junction bases not matched to a gene: 8. The CDR3 extends over 15 amino acids. Germline-derived CDR1 and CDR2 are MNHEY and SVGEGT.

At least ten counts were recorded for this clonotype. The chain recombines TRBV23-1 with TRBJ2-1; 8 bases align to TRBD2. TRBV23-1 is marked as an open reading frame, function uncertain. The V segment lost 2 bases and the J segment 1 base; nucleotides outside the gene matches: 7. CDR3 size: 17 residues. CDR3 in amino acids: CASSQPLAGGSYNEQFF. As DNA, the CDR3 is TGCGCCAGCAGTCAACCGCTGGCGGGGGGTTCCTACAATGAGCAGTTCTTC.

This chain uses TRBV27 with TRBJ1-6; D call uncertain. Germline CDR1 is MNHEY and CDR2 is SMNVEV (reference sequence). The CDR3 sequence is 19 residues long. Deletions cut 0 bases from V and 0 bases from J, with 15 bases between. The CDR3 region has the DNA TGTGCCAGCAGTTTATCTGCAGGTTCGGGGAGCTCCTATAATTCACCCCTCCACTTT. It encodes CASSLSAGSGSSYNSPLHF.

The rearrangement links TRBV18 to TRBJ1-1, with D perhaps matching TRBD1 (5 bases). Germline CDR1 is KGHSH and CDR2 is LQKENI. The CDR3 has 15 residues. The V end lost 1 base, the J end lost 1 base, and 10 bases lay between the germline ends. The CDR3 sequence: CASSPRGRGNTEAFF. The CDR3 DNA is TGTGCCAGCTCACCACGGGGGAGGGGGAACACTGAAGCTTTCTTT.

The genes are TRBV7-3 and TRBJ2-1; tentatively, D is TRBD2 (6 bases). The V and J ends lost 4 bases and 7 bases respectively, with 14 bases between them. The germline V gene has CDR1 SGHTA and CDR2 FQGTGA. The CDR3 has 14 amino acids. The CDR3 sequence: CASSSRGAVNEQFF. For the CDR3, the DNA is TGTGCCAGCAGCTCCCGCGGGGCAGTAAATGAGCAGTTCTTC.

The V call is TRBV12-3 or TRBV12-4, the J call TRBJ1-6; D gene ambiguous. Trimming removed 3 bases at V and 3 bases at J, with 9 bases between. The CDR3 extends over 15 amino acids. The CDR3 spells CASSFPDGYNSPLHF. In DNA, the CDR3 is TGTGCCAGCAGTTTTCCGGATGGCTATAATTCACCCCTCCACTTT.

Here the CDR3 DNA reads TGTGCCAGCAGCCCGATCGACGGGGACCATCATACGCAGTATTTT. Residues: CASSPIDGDHHTQYF. The rearrangement joins TRBV7-3 to TRBJ2-3, with D possibly called TRBD1 or TRBD2 (5 bases each). The V end lost 5 bases, the J end lost 7 bases, and 19 bases lay between the germline ends. Germline V gives CDR1 SGHTA, CDR2 FQGTGA. The CDR3 length is 15 residues.

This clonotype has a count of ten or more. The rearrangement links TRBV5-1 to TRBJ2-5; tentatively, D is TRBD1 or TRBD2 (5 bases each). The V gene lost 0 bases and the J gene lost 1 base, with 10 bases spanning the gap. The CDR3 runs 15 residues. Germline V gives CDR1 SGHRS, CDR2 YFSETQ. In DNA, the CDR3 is TGCGCCAGCAGCTTGGCGGGGACGTCCCAAGAGACCCAGTACTTC. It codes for CASSLAGTSQETQYF.

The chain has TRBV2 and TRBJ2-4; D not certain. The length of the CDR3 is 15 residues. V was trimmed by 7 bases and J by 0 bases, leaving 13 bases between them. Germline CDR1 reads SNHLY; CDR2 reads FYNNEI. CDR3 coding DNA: TGTGCCAGCACAAGAGGCACTATAGCCAAAAACATTCAGTACTTC. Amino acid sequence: CASTRGTIAKNIQYF.

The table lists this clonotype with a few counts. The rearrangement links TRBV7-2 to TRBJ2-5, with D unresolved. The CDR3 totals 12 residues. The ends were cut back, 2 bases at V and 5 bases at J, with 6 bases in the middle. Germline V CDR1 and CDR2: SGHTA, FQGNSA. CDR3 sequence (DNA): TGTGCCAGCAGCTTAACGACGGAGACCCAGTACTTC. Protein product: CASSLTTETQYF.

This chain's CDR3 is CATSRDLTPNTEAFF. In nucleotides, the CDR3 is TGTGCCACCAGCAGAGACTTGACACCGAACACTGAAGCTTTCTTT. The chain carries TRBV15 and TRBJ1-1; D gene unclear. Trimming left V 0 bases short and J 1 base short, with 9 bases between. Germline CDR1 LNHNV, CDR2 YYDKDF (reference sequence). The CDR3 is 15 amino acids.

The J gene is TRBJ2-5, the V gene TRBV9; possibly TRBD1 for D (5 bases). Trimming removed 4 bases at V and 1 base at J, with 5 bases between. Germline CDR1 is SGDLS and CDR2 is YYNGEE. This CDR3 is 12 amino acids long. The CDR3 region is CASSTGQETQYF. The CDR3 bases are TGTGCCAGCAGCACAGGCCAAGAGACCCAGTACTTC.

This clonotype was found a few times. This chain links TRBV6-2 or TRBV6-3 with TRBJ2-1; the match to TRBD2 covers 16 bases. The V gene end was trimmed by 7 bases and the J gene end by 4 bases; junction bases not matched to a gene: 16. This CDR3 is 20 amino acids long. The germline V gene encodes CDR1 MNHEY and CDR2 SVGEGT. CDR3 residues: CASTSSPGLAGGPIYNEQFF. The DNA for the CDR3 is TGTGCCAGCACTTCCTCGCCGGGACTAGCGGGGGGGCCTATTTACAATGAGCAGTTCTTC.

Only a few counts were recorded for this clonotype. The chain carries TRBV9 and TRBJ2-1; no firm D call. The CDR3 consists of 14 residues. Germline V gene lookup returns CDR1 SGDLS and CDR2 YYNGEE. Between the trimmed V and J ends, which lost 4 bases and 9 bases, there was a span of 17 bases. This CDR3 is CASSPGPRVGEQFF. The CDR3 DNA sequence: TGTGCCAGCAGCCCGGGCCCCCGGGTCGGTGAGCAGTTCTTC.

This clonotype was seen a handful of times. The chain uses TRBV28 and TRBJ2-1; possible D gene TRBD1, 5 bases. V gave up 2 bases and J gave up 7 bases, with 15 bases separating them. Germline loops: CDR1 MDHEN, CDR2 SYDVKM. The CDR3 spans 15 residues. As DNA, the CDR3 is TGTGCCAGCAGTTTAGGACCCAGGGTGTGGAATGAGCAGTTCTTC. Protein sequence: CASSLGPRVWNEQFF.